The rows below give T cell receptor beta chains drawn from one sample of a study of blood T cells in healthy people across ages. From the 5' RACE reads, TCRdb called clonotypes with MiXCR, one entry per CDR3 protein. The sample consists of about 900,000 distinct CDR3 sequences, roughly 60% of them appearing once. The specimen was blood. The source is a man aged 25 to 45 in good health. The CDR3 runs from the conserved cysteine through the conserved F or W. Fields, in order: V gene, clone size, D gene, J gene, CDR3 protein, CDR3 DNA. A D gene is named only where the DNA matches it firmly. Clone size is not always given. Where it is, it says once, few, many or a class for expanded clones.

>TRBV25-1|NA|NA|TRBJ2-2
CASSRRGLTGELFF
TGTGCCAGCAGTCGAAGGGGGTTAACCGGGGAGCTGTTTTTT
>TRBV4-1|few|TRBD2|TRBJ2-1
CASSQEGTGGNNEQFF
TGCGCCAGCAGCCAAGAGGGGACGGGGGGGAACAATGAGCAGTTCTTC
>TRBV9|few|NA|TRBJ2-3
CASSVSGEAGTDTQYF
TGTGCCAGCAGCGTCTCAGGGGAAGCGGGCACAGATACGCAGTATTTT
>TRBV20-1|few|TRBD2|TRBJ2-2
CSAKGGVDTGELFF
TGCAGTGCTAAGGGAGGGGTGGACACCGGGGAGCTGTTTTTT
>TRBV2|few|NA|TRBJ1-6
CASSQQNSPLHF
TGTGCCAGCAGTCAACAGAATTCACCCCTCCACTTT
>TRBV6-5|NA|NA|TRBJ2-5
CASRDNTREETQYF
TGTGCCAGCAGAGACAACACTAGGGAAGAGACCCAGTACTTC
>TRBV7-3|once|TRBD1|TRBJ1-1
CASRTSGAGGGNTEAFF
TGTGCCAGCAGAACCTCAGGGGCAGGGGGTGGGAACACTGAAGCTTTCTTT
>TRBV29-1|few|NA|TRBJ2-1
CSVQGTNLGNEQFF
TGCAGCGTTCAGGGTACAAATCTAGGGAATGAGCAGTTCTTC
>TRBV12-3/TRBV12-4|NA|NA|TRBJ2-2
CASSFERTNTGELFF
TGTGCCAGCAGTTTTGAACGAACAAACACCGGGGAGCTGTTTTTT
>TRBV28|NA|NA|TRBJ2-5
CASNMGLDQETQYF
TGTGCCAGCAACATGGGACTGGACCAAGAGACCCAGTACTTC
>TRBV9|NA|NA|TRBJ2-5
CASSVLQDRTQETQYF
TGTGCCAGCAGCGTCCTCCAGGACCGTACTCAAGAGACCCAGTACTTC
>TRBV2|NA|TRBD2|TRBJ2-1
CASSDPGGTVGNEQFF
TGTGCCAGCAGTGACCCCGGGGGGACCGTGGGCAATGAGCAGTTCTTC
>TRBV6-1|NA|NA|TRBJ1-5
CASSPRRGSRVQPQHF
TGTGCCAGCAGTCCCCGGCGGGGGAGTAGAGTCCAGCCCCAGCATTTT
>TRBV10-3|few|NA|TRBJ2-3
CASLFTDTQYF
TGTGCCTCCCTCTTCACAGATACGCAGTATTTT
>TRBV4-3|few|TRBD1|TRBJ2-7
CASSRLGQGEYEQYF
TGCGCCAGCAGCCGCCTGGGACAGGGGGAATACGAGCAGTACTTC
>TRBV4-3|NA|NA|TRBJ1-1
CACSQERGGTEAFF
TGCGCCTGCAGCCAAGAGAGGGGGGGCACTGAAGCTTTCTTT
>TRBV7-2|few|NA|TRBJ2-2
CASSLYLDGELFF
TGTGCCAGCAGCTTGTACCTCGACGGGGAGCTGTTTTTT
>TRBV7-8|NA|NA|TRBJ1-1
CASSPTGTHTEAFF
TGTGCCAGCAGCCCCACAGGGACCCACACTGAAGCTTTCTTT
>TRBV6-2/TRBV6-3|few|NA|TRBJ2-6
CASSYSRVGRSSGANVLTF
TGTGCCAGCAGTTACTCGAGGGTCGGGCGGAGCTCTGGGGCCAACGTCCTGACTTTC
>TRBV25-1|NA|NA|TRBJ1-5
CASSEPGAGQPQHF
TGTGCCAGCAGTGAACCGGGGGCAGGTCAGCCCCAGCATTTT
>TRBV9|few|TRBD1|TRBJ1-2
CASTVRRVGGGYTF
TGTGCCAGCACCGTCCGAAGGGTAGGGGGCGGCTACACCTTC
>TRBV10-3|NA|NA|TRBJ2-3
CAISESLGLTDTQYF
TGTGCCATCAGTGAGTCTCTCGGACTCACAGATACGCAGTATTTT
>TRBV5-1|NA|NA|TRBJ2-3
CASSLFPRGGTDTQYF
TGCGCCAGCAGCTTGTTCCCCAGGGGCGGCACAGATACGCAGTATTTT
>TRBV10-3|NA|TRBD1|TRBJ2-7
CAIQGGSSYEQYF
TGTGCCATACAAGGGGGCTCGAGCTACGAGCAGTACTTC
>TRBV20-1|few|NA|TRBJ2-7
CSARDETFGESYEQYF
TGCAGTGCTAGAGATGAGACTTTTGGGGAGAGCTACGAGCAGTACTTC
>TRBV6-6|NA|TRBD1|TRBJ2-1
CASSYSGTVYNEQFF
TGTGCCAGCAGTTACTCCGGGACAGTCTACAATGAGCAGTTCTTC
>TRBV9|NA|TRBD2|TRBJ2-4
CASSTLAGGGDIQYF
TGTGCCAGCAGCACCTTAGCGGGGGGCGGGGACATTCAGTACTTC
>TRBV29-1|NA|NA|TRBJ2-7
CSVQTTETYGQYF
TGCAGCGTGCAGACTACCGAAACCTACGGGCAGTACTTC
>TRBV2|NA|NA|TRBJ2-3
CASSFWVPSTDTQYF
TGTGCCAGCAGTTTCTGGGTTCCGAGCACAGATACGCAGTATTTT
>TRBV20-1|NA|TRBD1|TRBJ2-1
CSASPRDSSYNEQFF
TGCAGTGCTAGCCCCCGGGACAGCTCCTACAATGAGCAGTTCTTC
>TRBV6-5|NA|TRBD2|TRBJ2-4
CASSYGEGKQYF
TGTGCCAGCAGTTACGGGGAGGGGAAGCAGTACTTC
>TRBV12-3/TRBV12-4|few|TRBD2|TRBJ2-5
CASSGTSETQYF
TGTGCCAGCAGTGGGACTAGCGAGACCCAGTACTTC
>TRBV7-3|NA|NA|TRBJ2-2
CASSPPGGSNTGELFF
TGTGCCAGCAGCCCCCCAGGGGGGTCGAACACCGGGGAGCTGTTTTTT
>TRBV29-1|NA|TRBD1|TRBJ1-1
CSVRGTAMNTEAFF
TGCAGCGTGAGGGGGACAGCAATGAACACTGAAGCTTTCTTT
>TRBV28|few|NA|TRBJ1-2
CASSLIRGDGYTF
TGTGCCAGCAGTTTAATTCGGGGCGATGGCTACACCTTC
>TRBV9|NA|TRBD2|TRBJ2-3
CASSWSGGYTDTQYF
TGTGCCAGCAGCTGGAGCGGGGGGTACACAGATACGCAGTATTTT
>TRBV6-4|few|TRBD1|TRBJ2-6
CASSGTGGANVLTF
TGTGCCAGCAGTGGGACAGGGGGGGCCAACGTCCTGACTTTC
>TRBV7-2|NA|NA|TRBJ2-3
CASSPGLVLTDTQYF
TGTGCCAGCAGCCCAGGGCTAGTCCTTACAGATACGCAGTATTTT
>TRBV6-2/TRBV6-3|once|TRBD1|TRBJ1-1
CASSLVQGATEAFF
TGTGCCAGCAGTCTCGTCCAGGGGGCGACTGAAGCTTTCTTT
>TRBV15|NA|NA|TRBJ1-4
CATSRDWGGSEKLFF
TGTGCCACCAGCAGAGATTGGGGGGGATCGGAAAAACTGTTTTTT
>TRBV7-9|NA|NA|TRBJ2-5
CASSSIRVRVWETQYF
TGTGCCAGCAGCTCGATCCGGGTCAGGGTTTGGGAGACCCAGTACTTC
>TRBV7-8|NA|NA|TRBJ2-7
CASSSALGDEQYF
TGTGCCAGCAGCTCAGCACTCGGCGACGAGCAGTACTTC
>TRBV4-3|few|NA|TRBJ2-6
CASSQDLGNVLTF
TGCGCCAGCAGCCAAGATTTGGGGAACGTCCTGACTTTC
>TRBV14|NA|TRBD1|TRBJ2-7
CASSQPGQGYYEQYF
TGTGCCAGCAGCCAACCGGGACAGGGGTACTACGAGCAGTACTTC
>TRBV11-3|NA|NA|TRBJ2-3
CASSLDSSEATDTQYF
TGTGCCAGCAGCTTAGATTCAAGCGAGGCGACAGATACGCAGTATTTT
>TRBV7-9|NA|TRBD2|TRBJ2-7
CASSSSGGVGEQYF
TGTGCCAGCAGCTCTAGCGGGGGGGTTGGTGAGCAGTACTTC
>TRBV9|NA|TRBD2|TRBJ2-3
CASSVGGGAITDTQYF
TGTGCCAGCAGCGTAGGCGGGGGGGCTATCACAGATACGCAGTATTTT
>TRBV7-2|few|NA|TRBJ2-7
CASSLGLNAYEQYF
TGTGCCAGCAGCTTAGGATTAAATGCCTACGAGCAGTACTTC
>TRBV20-1|NA|TRBD1|TRBJ2-5
CSASRGYQETQYF
TGCAGTGCTAGCAGGGGGTACCAAGAGACCCAGTACTTC
>TRBV10-3|NA|TRBD2|TRBJ2-1
CATRTSGGINEQFF
TGTGCCACCCGAACTAGCGGGGGGATCAATGAGCAGTTCTTC
>TRBV5-1|NA|NA|TRBJ2-3
CASSRRALTDTQYF
TGCGCCAGCAGCAGACGGGCCCTCACAGATACGCAGTATTTT
>TRBV20-1|NA|NA|TRBJ2-4
CSARDLVVGPDIQYF
TGCAGTGCTAGAGATCTGGTAGTGGGTCCGGACATTCAGTACTTC
>TRBV7-2|NA|NA|TRBJ2-7
CASSSLGHEQYF
TGTGCCAGCAGCTCCTTGGGACACGAGCAGTACTTC
>TRBV28|NA|NA|TRBJ1-4
CASSSQGGVLEKLFF
TGTGCCAGCAGTTCGCAAGGGGGAGTGCTAGAAAAACTGTTTTTT
>TRBV7-2|NA|NA|TRBJ1-2
CASSSQGWHDGYTF
TGTGCCAGCAGTTCCCAGGGATGGCATGATGGCTACACCTTC
>TRBV15|NA|NA|TRBJ1-1
CATSRDLVGAFF
TGTGCCACCAGCAGAGATCTGGTGGGAGCTTTCTTT
>TRBV20-1|NA|NA|TRBJ1-2
CSARDVLWNGYTF
TGCAGTGCTAGAGATGTCCTGTGGAATGGCTACACCTTC